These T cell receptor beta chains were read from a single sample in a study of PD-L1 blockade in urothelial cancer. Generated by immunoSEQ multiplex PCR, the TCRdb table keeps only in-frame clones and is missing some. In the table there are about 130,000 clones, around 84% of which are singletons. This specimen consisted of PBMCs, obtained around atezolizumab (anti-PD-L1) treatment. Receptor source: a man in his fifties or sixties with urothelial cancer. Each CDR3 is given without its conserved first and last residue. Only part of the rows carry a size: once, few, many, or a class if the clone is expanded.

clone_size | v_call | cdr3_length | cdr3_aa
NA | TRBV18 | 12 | ASSPIGGAETQY
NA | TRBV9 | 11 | ASSVEHRNEQF
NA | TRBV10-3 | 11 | AISELAEGEQF
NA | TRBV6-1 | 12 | ASRGDRASFGYT
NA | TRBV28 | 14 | ASSSGKGQGDYGYT
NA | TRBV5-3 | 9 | ATQSNQPQH
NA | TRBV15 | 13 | ATSSRGLFEETQY
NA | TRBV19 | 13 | ASSLVAGGRETQY
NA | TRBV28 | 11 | ASRISGTEGYT
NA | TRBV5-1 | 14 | ASSLMQGLSTYEQY
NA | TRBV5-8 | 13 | ASNLPGRENYGYT
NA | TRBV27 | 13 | ASSSTGTLGQPQH
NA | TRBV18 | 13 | ASSPQTGGSQPQH
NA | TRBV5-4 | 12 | ASSLGQGSEKLF
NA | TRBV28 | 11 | ASSRDSGNTIY
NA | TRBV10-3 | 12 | AISEQTSSYEQY
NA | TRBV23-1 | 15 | ASLSMSGLGTSYEQY
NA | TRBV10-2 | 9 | ASSESSGYT
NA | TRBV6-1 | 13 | ASSGDSLTNEKLF
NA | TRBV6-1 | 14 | ASSEFKGAGGNTIY
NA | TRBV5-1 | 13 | ASSFLSGTNYEQY
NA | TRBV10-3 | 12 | AISAGFSNQPQH
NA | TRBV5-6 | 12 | ASSQGSVYNEQF
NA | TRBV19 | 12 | ASSTGQVGGTQY
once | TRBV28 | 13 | ASSLFGGGNYGYT
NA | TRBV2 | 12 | ASSAMQGNSPLH
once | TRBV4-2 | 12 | ASSQTGQGTEAF
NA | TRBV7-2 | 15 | ASSLAQTARPHNEQF